The 28 T cell receptor beta chains listed next were all sequenced from one sample in a study of identical twins. TCRdb processed the 5' RACE reads anew with MiXCR; each CDR3 protein has one entry. The table lists about 920,000 distinct CDR3 sequences, 10% to 15% of them singletons. These data were also filed under a second study, of yellow fever vaccine responses in identical twins.

The sequenced sample consisted of PBMCs. The receptors were sampled from a woman aged 18-29 years in good health.

In its sample, this clonotype was seen many times. The chain employs TRBV3-1 and TRBJ2-1; 9 bases align to TRBD2. The CDR3 covers 18 residues. Germline V gives CDR1 LGHDT, CDR2 YNNKEL (reference sequence). Unmatched junction bases numbered 21, after V lost 6 bases and J lost 9 bases. The CDR3 DNA sequence: TGTGCCAGCAGTCTCGGACAGACTAGCGGCCCTTCTTTTAGTGAGCAGTTCTTC. Protein sequence: CASSLGQTSGPSFSEQFF.

This clonotype was recorded a few times. The CDR3 coding sequence is TGTGCCAGCTCACCTGGGACAATGTACGAGCAGTACGTC. Its translation is CASSPGTMYEQYV. This chain joins TRBV18 and TRBJ2-7, with D possibly TRBD1 on 6 matching bases. With 3 bases removed from V and 4 bases from J, the gap between germline ends came to 10 bases. Germline CDR1 is KGHSH and CDR2 is LQKENI. The length of the CDR3 is 13 residues.

This clonotype was recorded many times. V and J are TRBV6-5 and TRBJ2-7; D remains ambiguous. The CDR3 loop spans 13 amino acids. Germline V gene data show CDR1 as MNHEY and CDR2 as SVGAGI. Between the trimmed V and J ends, which lost 2 bases and 5 bases, there was a span of 10 bases. CDR3 bases: TGTGCCAGCAGTTACGGTAGGGTCCACGAGCAGTACTTC. Its protein product is CASSYGRVHEQYF.

J is TRBJ2-3 and V is TRBV5-8; D uncertain. Germline assignment: CDR1 SGHTS and CDR2 YDEGEE. Trimming pared 0 bases from V and 10 bases from J, leaving 18 bases between. The CDR3 spans 15 residues. DNA for the CDR3: TGTGCCAGCAGCTTGGTCCTTGAAGCCTACGGGTCGCAGTATTTT. It codes for CASSLVLEAYGSQYF.

The gene calls are TRBV6-2 or TRBV6-3 and TRBJ2-1, with 7 bases identical to TRBD1. The J segment lost 2 bases and the V segment lost 6 bases, leaving 22 bases of the junction unmatched. CDR3 length equals 20 residues. Germline V lookup: CDR1 MNHEY, CDR2 SVGEGT. The CDR3 DNA is TGTGCCAGCAGGGCCCGCCGAGCGGACAGGTCAAAACAAACCTACAATGAGCAGTTCTTC. This gives the protein CASRARRADRSKQTYNEQFF.

This clonotype occurred a few times. The chain couples TRBV27 to TRBJ1-1; D call uncertain. This CDR3 contains 14 residues. Trimming pared 3 bases from V and 0 bases from J, leaving 8 bases between. Per the germline V gene, CDR1 is MNHEY and CDR2 is SMNVEV (reference sequence). The CDR3 protein is CASSFTDLNTEAFF. The CDR3 coding sequence is TGTGCCAGCAGTTTCACCGACCTGAACACTGAAGCTTTCTTT.

This clonotype was seen a few times. The chain recombines TRBV24-1 with TRBJ2-1; D not resolved. The germline V gene has CDR1 KGHDR and CDR2 SFDVKD. The CDR3 length is 14 residues. Trimming shortened V by 5 bases and J by 0 bases, and 7 bases separated the two germline ends. This chain's CDR3 is CATSGPYSYNEQFF. The CDR3 DNA reads as TGTGCCACCAGTGGTCCGTACTCCTACAATGAGCAGTTCTTC.

This CDR3 is CASSQILAGAADTQYF. CDR3 bases: TGCGCCAGCAGCCAAATACTAGCGGGAGCGGCAGATACGCAGTATTTT. The chain is built from TRBV4-1 and TRBJ2-3, with TRBD2 matching 11 bases. The trim removed 2 bases at V and 4 bases at J, leaving 5 bases unmatched. Germline V gives CDR1 MGHRA, CDR2 YSYEKL. CDR3 length: 16 amino acids.

The V gene is TRBV27, the J gene TRBJ1-1, with unresolved D. In germline, CDR1 is MNHEY, CDR2 SMNVEV (reference sequence). The V and J ends lost 4 bases and 11 bases respectively, with 17 bases between them. The CDR3 runs to 13 residues. The CDR3 reads CASSSLAGGKAFF. The CDR3 DNA is TGTGCCAGCAGTTCGTTAGCAGGTGGGAAGGCTTTCTTT.

The chain is built from TRBV15 and TRBJ2-1, with D possibly TRBD2 on 5 matching bases. V lost 4 bases to trimming and J lost 4 bases, with 14 bases between them. CDR3 length: 15 residues. Per germline, CDR1 LNHNV and CDR2 YYDKDF (reference sequence). CDR3 DNA: TGTGCCACCAGCATGGCTAGCTCCCCGTACAATGAGCAGTTCTTC. Residues: CATSMASSPYNEQFF.

This clonotype came up a few times. CDR3 nucleotides: TGTGCCAGCAGCAAAAGAAGCCCACTACTGTGGGATACGCAGTATTTT. Translating it yields CASSKRSPLLWDTQYF. J is TRBJ2-3 and V is TRBV14; D ambiguous. The CDR3 totals 16 residues. CDR1 SGHDN and CDR2 FVKESK come from the germline V gene. The ends were cut back, 5 bases at V and 6 bases at J, with 21 bases in the middle.

This clonotype was detected only a few times. This chain uses TRBV10-3 with TRBJ1-3; D gene uncertain. V lost 5 bases to trimming and J lost 0 bases, with 8 bases between them. Germline V gene lookup returns CDR1 ENHRY and CDR2 SYGVKD. The CDR3 spans 14 residues. The chain's CDR3 is CAISTTDSGNTIYF. The CDR3 DNA reads as TGTGCCATCAGTACAACGGACTCTGGAAACACCATATATTTT.

In this sample, this clonotype turned up a few times. The chain links TRBV12-3 or TRBV12-4 to TRBJ1-5; 9 positions match TRBD1. There are 17 residues in the CDR3. J lost 0 bases, V lost 5 bases, and 8 bases had no gene match. CDR3 amino acids: CASSPGQGIYSNQPQHF. In DNA form, the CDR3 reads TGTGCCAGCAGTCCTGGACAGGGGATATATAGCAATCAGCCCCAGCATTTT.

This clonotype has a handful of counts. The chain links TRBV5-5 to TRBJ2-1; 7 nucleotides align to TRBD2. Germline loops: CDR1 SGHKS, CDR2 YYEKEE (reference sequence). The V and J ends lost 5 bases and 7 bases, in that order; junction bases with no gene match: 12. The CDR3 covers 15 residues. The CDR3 spells CASSLAGLAVNEQFF. The CDR3 DNA sequence: TGTGCCAGCAGTCTGGCCGGGCTAGCGGTTAATGAGCAGTTCTTC.

V gene TRBV6-5 combines with J gene TRBJ1-4; D remains unclear. The CDR3 is 15 residues long. V lost 3 bases and J lost 2, with 10 bases in between. Germline loops: CDR1 MNHEY, CDR2 SVGAGI. The CDR3 DNA sequence: TGTGCCAGCAGTTATCAATGGCCCACTAATGAAAAACTGTTTTTT. This gives the protein CASSYQWPTNEKLFF.

The V call is TRBV7-9, the J call TRBJ1-6, with 10 bases that match TRBD1. Trimming at V came to 5 bases and at J to 7 bases, leaving 2 bases not matched to a gene. This CDR3 comprises 14 residues. The germline V gene encodes CDR1 SEHNR and CDR2 FQNEAQ (reference sequence). The CDR3 sequence: CASSGTGENSPLHF. The CDR3 coding sequence is TGTGCCAGCAGCGGGACAGGGGAAAATTCACCCCTCCACTTT.

This clonotype was counted many times. This rearrangement joins TRBV12-3 or TRBV12-4 to TRBJ1-2; TRBD1 agrees at 8 bases. The CDR3 covers 13 residues. V lost 4 bases and J lost 7; bases outside the gene matches: 5. CDR3: CASSSQGAFGYTF. CDR3 bases: TGTGCCAGCAGTTCTCAGGGGGCTTTTGGCTACACCTTC.

The rearrangement joins TRBV28 to TRBJ2-1, with 7 bases fitting TRBD2. The V gene's germline CDR1 is MDHEN and CDR2 SYDVKM. The trim removed 4 bases at V and 7 bases at J, leaving 13 bases unmatched. The CDR3 is made up of 16 amino acids. The CDR3 DNA is TGTGCCAGCAGTTCTGAGGGAGGGAGTAAGATAAATGAGCAGTTCTTC. This gives the protein CASSSEGGSKINEQFF.

This clonotype appeared many times. The rearrangement joins TRBV20-1 to TRBJ1-1; TRBD1 aligns across 8 bases. Trimming cost V 0 bases and J 0 bases; bases outside gene matches: 3. Germline CDR1 DFQATT, CDR2 SNEGSKA (reference sequence). CDR3 size: 15 residues. Here the CDR3 reads CSARERQGLNTEAFF. CDR3 DNA sequence: TGCAGTGCTAGAGAGAGACAGGGGTTGAACACTGAAGCTTTCTTT.

This chain uses TRBV20-1 with TRBJ1-5; D is unresolved. The CDR3 sequence is 14 residues long. The germline CDR1 and CDR2 sequences are DFQATT and SNEGSKA (reference sequence). V was pared by 0 bases and J by 0 bases, with 6 bases between. CDR3 DNA sequence: TGCAGTGCTAGAGACGGGAGTAGCAATCAGCCCCAGCATTTT. Translating gives CSARDGSSNQPQHF.

The V and J genes are TRBV13 and TRBJ2-1, with TRBD1 identical over 7 bases. The V segment lost 5 bases and the J segment 7 bases; nucleotides outside the gene matches: 8. This CDR3 contains 14 residues. Looked up from germline, CDR1 is PRHDT and CDR2 is FYEKMQ (reference sequence). CDR3 sequence (DNA): TGTGCCAGCAGCAATCGACAGGGCTGGAATGAGCAGTTCTTC. The encoded protein is CASSNRQGWNEQFF.

The V gene is TRBV7-9, the J gene TRBJ2-1; possibly TRBD1 for D (6 bases). The CDR3 runs to 11 residues. V was trimmed by 11 bases and J by 4 bases, leaving 9 bases between them. Germline-derived CDR1 and CDR2 are SEHNR and FQNEAQ (reference sequence). The CDR3 protein is CAGGAYNEQFF. In nucleotides, the CDR3 is TGTGCCGGGGGCGCATACAATGAGCAGTTCTTC.

This clonotype was picked up a small number of times. The V call is TRBV15, the J call TRBJ1-1; no definite D call. CDR3 length equals 14 residues. V lost 7 bases, J lost 1 base, and 13 bases lay in between. In germline, CDR1 is LNHNV, CDR2 YYDKDF (reference sequence). DNA for the CDR3: TGTGCCACCACTTTAGGCCCCGCGAACACTGAAGCTTTCTTT. As protein: CATTLGPANTEAFF. Full variable domain (rest looked up from reference TRBV15 and TRBJ1-1): DAMVIQNPRYQVTQFGKPVTLSCSQTLNHNVMYWYQQKSSQAPKLLFHYYDKDFNNEADTPDNFQSRRPNTSFCFLDIRSPGLGDTAMYLCATTLGPANTEAFFGQGTRLTVV.

The genes are TRBV7-2 and TRBJ1-6; D perhaps matches TRBD1 (5 bases). The CDR3 has 15 residues. Germline loops: CDR1 SGHTA, CDR2 FQGNSA. Trimming removed 1 base at V and 5 bases at J, with 9 bases between. The CDR3 loop reads CASSLGTRNNSPLHF. The DNA of the CDR3 is TGTGCCAGCAGCTTAGGGACACGGAATAATTCACCCCTCCACTTT.

CDR3 DNA: TGCAGTGCTAGAAGGGACCACCAAGAGACCCAGTACTTC. This translates into CSARRDHQETQYF. J is TRBJ2-5 and V is TRBV20-1; D possibly matches TRBD1 or TRBD2 (5 bases each). This CDR3 comprises 13 residues. The germline gives CDR1 DFQATT, CDR2 SNEGSKA (reference sequence). Trimming took off 2 bases at V and 0 bases at J, with 7 bases between the two ends.

This clonotype was counted a few times. V usage is TRBV5-5 and J usage is TRBJ2-2; D remains ambiguous. The germline V gene encodes CDR1 SGHKS and CDR2 YYEKEE (reference sequence). This CDR3 is 14 amino acids long. Trimming stripped 7 bases from V and 2 bases from J, with 12 bases between. CDR3 DNA sequence: TGTGCCAGCGGGTACGGCTTAAACACCGGGGAGCTGTTTTTT. This encodes CASGYGLNTGELFF.

The table lists this clonotype with a few counts. V usage is TRBV29-1 and J usage is TRBJ2-7, with 9 nucleotides matching TRBD1. CDR1 is SQVTM and CDR2 is ANQGSEA in the germline V gene. The CDR3 is made up of 15 amino acids. V was pared by 6 bases and J by 3 bases, with 12 bases of the junction left unmatched. Here the CDR3 reads CSVTRDREDIYEQYF. The DNA for the CDR3 is TGCAGCGTAACGAGGGACAGGGAAGATATCTACGAGCAGTACTTC.

This clonotype has more than one count but fewer than ten. The chain uses TRBV7-8 and TRBJ2-7, with a possible D match to TRBD2 (6 bases). V was shortened by 3 bases and J by 0 bases, with 15 bases between the two germline ends. Germline V gene sequence: CDR1 SGHVS, CDR2 FQNEAQ. The CDR3 sequence is 16 residues long. The CDR3 sequence: CASSLPTSPSSYEQYF. CDR3 bases: TGTGCCAGCAGCTTGCCCACTAGCCCGAGCTCCTACGAGCAGTACTTC.